The 28 T cell receptor beta chains given below trace back to one sample, sequenced in a study of blood T cells in healthy people across ages. Combining a sample-barcoded 5' primer with a J-beta primer mix, a second PCR ran for 7 to 11 cycles. TCRdb ran MiXCR on the 5' RACE reads and lists one entry per CDR3 protein. Counted here are under 2,000,000 distinct CDR3 sequences, about 50% occurring once; the ten biggest clones make up less than 2.5%. The sequenced sample was blood. These receptors were obtained from a woman in her thirties or forties in good health.

The rearrangement joins TRBV6-5 to TRBJ2-5; TRBD1 agrees at 12 bases. The DNA matches TRBJ2-7 better at its end, which makes the J call doubtful. Germline V gene data show CDR1 as MNHEY and CDR2 as SVGAGI. The CDR3 extends over 18 amino acids. DNA for the CDR3: TGTGCCAGCAGTTACTCGGGACAGGGGGCGCAAGGTTTCGACGAGCAGTACTTC. Encoded protein: CASSYSGQGAQGFDEQYF.

This chain joins TRBV20-1 and TRBJ2-4, with 10 positions matching TRBD1. TRBJ2-7 matches the DNA end more closely, so the J call is doubtful. Germline CDR1 reads DFQATT; CDR2 reads SNEGSKA (reference sequence). CDR3 length: 14 residues. The CDR3 is CSAVPGQGLYEQYF. The CDR3, as DNA: TGCAGTGCTGTCCCGGGACAGGGGCTCTACGAGCAGTACTTC.

The V gene is TRBV6-5, the J gene TRBJ2-5; perhaps TRBD2 as D (5 bases). Trimming removed 2 bases from V and 10 bases from J, with 26 bases in between. There are 17 residues in the CDR3. Germline V gene lookup returns CDR1 MNHEY and CDR2 SVGAGI. CDR3 sequence (DNA): TGTGCCAGCAGTTACGCCATGCCCGGGGAGCCCAAGAGGGACCAGTACTTC. Its translation is CASSYAMPGEPKRDQYF.

The V call is TRBV7-2, the J call TRBJ1-1; 7 bases map to TRBD1. The CDR3 extends over 15 amino acids. V trimming: 5 bases; J trimming: 4 bases; junction bases outside the gene matches: 10. From germline, CDR1 is SGHTA and CDR2 FQGNSA. CDR3 sequence reads: CASSPFTGDGTEAFF. CDR3 nucleotide sequence: TGTGCCAGCAGCCCGTTCACAGGGGACGGCACTGAAGCTTTCTTT.

The V and J genes are TRBV9 and TRBJ2-5; 9 positions match TRBD1. CDR1 and CDR2 (germline): SGDLS, YYNGEE. This CDR3 has 15 amino acids. The trim removed 4 bases at V and 5 bases at J, leaving 9 bases unmatched. In DNA, the CDR3 is TGTGCCAGCAGCCCCCGGACAGGGGCGAGCGAGACCCAGTACTTC. Translation gives CASSPRTGASETQYF.

The chain employs TRBV7-2 and TRBJ2-3, with a possible D match to TRBD2 (6 bases). CDR1 is SGHTA, CDR2 FQGNSA, per germline. V gave up 3 bases and J gave up 3 bases, with 19 bases separating them. The CDR3 has 17 amino acids. The CDR3 is CASSFSNLAIRTDTQYF. In DNA form, the CDR3 reads TGTGCCAGCAGCTTCTCCAACCTAGCGATCCGAACAGATACGCAGTATTTT.

This clonotype turned up a few times. The chain employs TRBV7-9 and TRBJ2-5, with D tentatively TRBD1 or TRBD2 (6 bases each). The CDR3 runs to 15 residues. Trimming left V 5 bases short and J 4 bases short, with 17 bases between. The germline gives CDR1 SEHNR, CDR2 FQNEAQ (reference sequence). The CDR3 DNA sequence: TGTGCCAGCAGCCCGAGAGGGGGGCTTCGAGAGACCCAGTACTTC. It yields the protein CASSPRGGLRETQYF.

The V and J genes are TRBV4-3 and TRBJ1-2; D remains ambiguous. Germline loops: CDR1 LGHNA, CDR2 YSLEER. Trimming cost V 1 base and J 2 bases, with 11 bases left between them. The CDR3 sequence is 15 residues long. CDR3 residues: CASSQGREPNYGYTF. The CDR3, as DNA: TGCGCCAGCAGCCAAGGTCGAGAGCCCAACTATGGCTACACCTTC.

J is TRBJ2-4 and V is TRBV6-2 or TRBV6-3; no definite D call. The CDR3 runs to 11 residues. Trimming removed 5 bases from V and 13 bases from J, with 12 bases in between. The germline V gene has CDR1 MNHEY and CDR2 SVGEGT. The CDR3 DNA follows: TGTGCCAGCAGTAGGGCCCCGGAGCAGTACTTC. It is translated as CASSRAPEQYF.

This clonotype was observed a handful of times. J is TRBJ2-4 and V is TRBV7-2; TRBD1 is a possible D gene (6 bases). The CDR3 runs 14 residues. Germline values: CDR1 SGHTA, CDR2 FQGNSA. The V end lost 5 bases, the J end lost 6 bases, and 14 bases lay between the germline ends. The CDR3 here is CASSPSRTVNIQYF. Written as DNA, the CDR3 is TGTGCCAGCAGCCCCTCCCGGACAGTAAACATTCAGTACTTC.

The chain is built from TRBV10-3 and TRBJ2-3; TRBD1 agrees at 7 bases. CDR3 length: 17 amino acids. V lost 4 bases, J lost 4 bases, and 14 bases stayed unmatched. The germline V gene encodes CDR1 ENHRY and CDR2 SYGVKD. CDR3 in amino acids: CAISGGRQGNLADTQYF. Here the CDR3 DNA reads TGTGCCATCAGTGGGGGTAGACAGGGTAACTTGGCAGATACGCAGTATTTT.

This clonotype was seen more than once but under ten times. The genes are TRBV7-2 and TRBJ2-7; D remains unclear. Trimming cost V 5 bases and J 4 bases, with 21 bases left between them. Germline loops: CDR1 SGHTA, CDR2 FQGNSA. The CDR3 consists of 16 residues. The CDR3 bases are TGTGCCAGCAGCCCGACAACCACCCGAGCCACGTACGAGCAGTACTTC. Residues: CASSPTTTRATYEQYF. The entire variable domain, with the rest obtained from reference TRBV7-2 and TRBJ2-7, is as follows: GAGVSQSPSNKVTEKGKDVELRCDPISGHTALYWYRQSLGQGLEFLIYFQGNSAPDKSGLPSDRFSAERTGGSVSTLTIQRTQQEDSAVYLCASSPTTTRATYEQYFGPGTRLTVT.

Turning to this clonotype: At one end the junction does not follow the germline gene, possibly because of a read error. This sequence joins TRBV6-5 and TRBJ2-5, with no clear D. CDR1 and CDR2 from the germline V gene are MNHEY and SVGAGI. The CDR3 consists of 14 residues. The CDR3 region has the DNA TGTTCCAGCAGTTACGTTCCAGGCGGAGAGACCCAGTACTTC. This codes for CSSSYVPGGETQYF.

V gene TRBV28 combines with J gene TRBJ1-5; TRBD1 agrees at 8 bases. This CDR3 has 17 residues. CDR1 and CDR2 (germline): MDHEN, SYDVKM. V lost 2 bases and J lost 1; bases outside the gene matches: 7. The CDR3 loop is CASSLDLTGESNQPQHF. The CDR3 DNA sequence: TGTGCCAGCAGTTTAGACTTGACAGGGGAGAGCAATCAGCCCCAGCATTTT.

This clonotype showed up just a few times. This chain connects TRBV29-1 to TRBJ2-3; D gene ambiguous. The ends were cut back, 0 bases at V and 2 bases at J, with 21 bases in the middle. Germline values: CDR1 SQVTM, CDR2 ANQGSEA. This CDR3 has 18 residues. The CDR3 nucleotides are TGCAGCGTTGAAGATCCCCAGAGTCCATCCACGAACACAGATACGCAGTATTTT. Translated, it gives CSVEDPQSPSTNTDTQYF.

The chain links TRBV28 to TRBJ2-4; possibly TRBD1 for D (6 bases). The length of the CDR3 is 14 residues. Germline V gene data show CDR1 as MDHEN and CDR2 as SYDVKM. With 3 bases removed from V and 6 bases from J, the gap between germline ends came to 12 bases. This CDR3 is CASSFSGVGNIQYF. The CDR3, as DNA: TGTGCCAGCAGTTTCTCAGGGGTAGGAAACATTCAGTACTTC.

The chain recombines TRBV7-2 with TRBJ1-5; D perhaps matches TRBD1 (6 bases). Trimming took 5 bases from V and 3 from J, leaving 14 bases between them. The germline CDR1 and CDR2 sequences are SGHTA and FQGNSA. The CDR3 has 15 amino acids. The CDR3 loop is CASSTSGQLNQPQHF. The CDR3 nucleotides read TGTGCCAGCAGCACATCAGGACAGCTCAATCAGCCCCAGCATTTT.

The gene calls are TRBV7-2 and TRBJ2-1, with 14 bases that match TRBD2. CDR1 is SGHTA, CDR2 FQGNSA, per germline. The CDR3 has 20 amino acids. Trimming took 2 bases from V and 0 from J; bases not matched to a gene: 9. CDR3 loop: CASSLSPGLAGAISYNEQFF. The CDR3 nucleotides are TGTGCCAGCAGCTTAAGCCCGGGACTAGCGGGGGCCATCTCCTACAATGAGCAGTTCTTC.

This clonotype turned up a few times. V is TRBV28 and J is TRBJ2-6, with a weak D call TRBD2 (5 bases). Germline loops: CDR1 MDHEN, CDR2 SYDVKM. The germline V and J ends were trimmed by 6 bases and 4 bases, with 13 bases remaining between them. The CDR3 has 15 amino acids. Here the CDR3 reads CASSLAGEGANVLTF. CDR3 DNA sequence: TGTGCCAGCAGCTTGGCGGGCGAAGGGGCCAACGTCCTGACTTTC.

The rearrangement joins TRBV7-6 to TRBJ1-1; no clear D. V was clipped by 1 base and J by 4 bases, with 13 bases between them. Germline V lookup: CDR1 SGHVS, CDR2 FNYEAQ. The CDR3 runs to 15 residues. CDR3 amino acids: CASSLGPNLGTEAFF. The CDR3 nucleotides read TGTGCCAGCAGCTTAGGGCCAAACCTCGGCACTGAAGCTTTCTTT.

The chain has TRBV3-1 and TRBJ2-6; TRBD1 is a possible D gene (6 bases). The CDR3 sequence is 15 residues long. Germline assignment: CDR1 LGHDT and CDR2 YNNKEL (reference sequence). V lost 7 bases, J lost 4 bases, and 14 bases lay in between. The chain's CDR3 is CASKSTGIGANVLTF. CDR3 coding DNA: TGTGCCAGCAAGTCCACAGGGATCGGGGCCAACGTCCTGACTTTC.

This chain joins TRBV12-3 or TRBV12-4 and TRBJ1-1, with 8 positions matching TRBD1. V lost 2 bases to trimming and J lost 4 bases; unmatched junction nucleotides: 3. This CDR3 spans 14 amino acids. CDR3 bases: TGTGCCAGCAGTTTAAAGCAGGGGGCCACTGAAGCTTTCTTT. This gives the protein CASSLKQGATEAFF.

CDR3 region: CASSHSGGMVETQYF. For the CDR3, the DNA is TGTGCCAGCAGTCACTCAGGGGGGATGGTGGAGACCCAGTACTTC. V usage is TRBV28 and J usage is TRBJ2-4; D is possibly TRBD1 (7 bases). The assigned J gene may be wrong: the sequence end matches TRBJ2-5 better. The CDR3 is 15 residues long. Germline CDR1 MDHEN, CDR2 SYDVKM.

This chain joins TRBV9 and TRBJ2-4; TRBD1 matches at 8 bases. The J call is doubtful: the DNA matches TRBJ2-5 better. Germline CDR1 is SGDLS and CDR2 is YYNGEE. This CDR3 region has 19 residues. In DNA, the CDR3 is TGTGCCAGCAGCGTAGGCGGGCAGGGGGCGCGTTTGGGGCAAGAGACCCAGTACTTC. Its protein is CASSVGGQGARLGQETQYF.

The genes are TRBV28 and TRBJ2-7; possible D gene TRBD1, 5 bases. The V end was cut by 8 bases, the J end by 0 bases, with 11 bases between. The CDR3 runs to 13 residues. Per germline, CDR1 MDHEN and CDR2 SYDVKM. The chain's CDR3 is CASGHPSSYEQYF. DNA of the CDR3: TGTGCCAGCGGACATCCGAGCTCCTACGAGCAGTACTTC.

This clonotype occurred a few times. The rearrangement joins TRBV5-1 to TRBJ1-1; no definite D call. The germline V gene has CDR1 SGHRS and CDR2 YFSETQ. V dropped 0 bases and J dropped 8 bases, with 17 bases sitting between them. The CDR3 spans 15 residues. CDR3 sequence reads: CASSLEVAGRTEAFF. The CDR3 bases are TGCGCCAGCAGCTTGGAAGTCGCAGGAAGAACCGAAGCTTTCTTT.

This chain connects TRBV20-1 to TRBJ2-5; the D call may be TRBD1 or TRBD2 (7 bases each). CDR1 and CDR2 (germline): DFQATT, SNEGSKA (reference sequence). The length of the CDR3 is 15 residues. The V and J ends lost 2 bases and 4 bases respectively, with 17 bases between them. The CDR3 DNA follows: TGCAGTGCTAGATATCCAGGGGGGGCGGGAGAGACCCAGTACTTC. It specifies CSARYPGGAGETQYF.

V usage is TRBV5-1 and J usage is TRBJ1-4; D is undetermined. Germline values: CDR1 SGHRS, CDR2 YFSETQ. V was pared by 4 bases and J by 5 bases, with 15 bases between. This CDR3 has 15 amino acids. As DNA, the CDR3 is TGCGCCAGCAGCGGGTCAGCTGCTGGGAATGAAAAACTGTTTTTT. Translating gives CASSGSAAGNEKLFF.